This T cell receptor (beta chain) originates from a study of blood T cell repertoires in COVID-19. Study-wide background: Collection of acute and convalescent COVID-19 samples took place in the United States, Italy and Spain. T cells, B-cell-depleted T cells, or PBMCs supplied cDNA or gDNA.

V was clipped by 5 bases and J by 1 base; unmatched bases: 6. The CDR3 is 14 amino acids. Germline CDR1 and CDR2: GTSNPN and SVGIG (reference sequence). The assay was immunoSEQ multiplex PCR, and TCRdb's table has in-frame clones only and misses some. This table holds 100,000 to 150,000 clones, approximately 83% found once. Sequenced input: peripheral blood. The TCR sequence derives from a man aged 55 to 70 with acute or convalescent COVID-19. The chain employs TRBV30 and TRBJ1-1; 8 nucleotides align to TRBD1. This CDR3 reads CAWDTGQGNTEAFF. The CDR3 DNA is TGTGCCTGGGACACTGGACAGGGGAACACTGAAGCTTTCTTT.